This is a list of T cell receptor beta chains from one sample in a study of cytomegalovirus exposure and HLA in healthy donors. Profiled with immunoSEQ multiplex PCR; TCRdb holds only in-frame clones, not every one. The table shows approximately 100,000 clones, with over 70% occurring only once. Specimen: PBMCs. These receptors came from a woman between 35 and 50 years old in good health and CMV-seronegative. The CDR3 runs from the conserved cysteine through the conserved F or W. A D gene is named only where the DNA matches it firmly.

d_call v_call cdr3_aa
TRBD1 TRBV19 CASSMDRDKDYNYGYTF
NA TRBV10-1 CASSVDTGGTIYF
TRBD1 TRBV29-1 CSVGQGTSNTEAFF
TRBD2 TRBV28 CASSVGAGPGRGETQYF
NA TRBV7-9 CASTQGGVSTEAFF
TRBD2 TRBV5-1 CASSSTSGGTDTQYF
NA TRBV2 CASSGEGVSNQPQHF
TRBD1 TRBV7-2 CASSTGTGVGSSYNEQFF
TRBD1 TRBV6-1 CASRTLHTGVTEAFF
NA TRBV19 CASSWAGTDTQYF
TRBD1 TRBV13 CASSDGTGGTEAFF
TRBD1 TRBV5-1 CASSLASQGANGYTF
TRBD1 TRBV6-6 CASLDRANTEAFF
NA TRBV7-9 CASSLGQYEQYF